These 25 T cell receptor beta chains were all obtained from the same sample, sequenced in a study of T-cell memory formation after mild COVID-19. TCRdb processed the 5' RACE reads anew with MiXCR; each CDR3 protein has one entry. The profile shows around 340,000 distinct CDR3 sequences, 12% to 15% of them singletons. Sequencing was performed on PBMCs or a T cell subset sorted from them (not recorded which). These receptor sequences come from a man aged 18-30 years who had mild COVID-19 (a few samples of this study predate the infection). Cell type and time point are not known.

This clonotype was counted a few times. The chain is built from TRBV4-1 and TRBJ1-5; 10 nucleotides line up with TRBD1. Germline V gives CDR1 MGHRA, CDR2 YSYEKL. There are 16 residues in the CDR3. V lost 0 bases to trimming and J lost 5 bases; unmatched junction nucleotides: 4. CDR3 sequence: CASSQEGTGEHQPQHF. CDR3 nucleotide sequence: TGCGCCAGCAGCCAAGAGGGGACAGGGGAGCATCAGCCCCAGCATTTT.

In nucleotides, the CDR3 is TGCGCCAGCAGCTTGGTACAGGGGAGAGATGGCTACACCTTC. Amino acids: CASSLVQGRDGYTF. The genes are TRBV5-1 and TRBJ1-2, with 7 bases lining up with TRBD1. Germline-derived CDR1 and CDR2 are SGHRS and YFSETQ. The ends lost 0 bases at V and 6 bases at J; junction bases unmatched: 5. The CDR3 extends over 14 amino acids.

This clonotype was counted a few times. The chain couples TRBV5-6 to TRBJ2-7; no reliable D call. The CDR3 consists of 16 residues. The ends were cut back, 4 bases at V and 0 bases at J, with 17 bases in the middle. CDR1 is SGHDT, CDR2 YYEEEE, per germline. The CDR3 spells CASSHLQPEVSYEQYF. Here the CDR3 DNA reads TGTGCCAGCAGCCACCTCCAACCCGAAGTCTCCTACGAGCAGTACTTC.

The chain employs TRBV9 and TRBJ1-1; 8 positions match TRBD1. Per the germline V gene, CDR1 is SGDLS and CDR2 is YYNGEE. This CDR3 has 14 residues. The trim removed 0 bases at V and 6 bases at J, leaving 4 bases unmatched. CDR3 sequence: CASSVVPGGSEAFF. The CDR3 DNA reads TGTGCCAGCAGCGTAGTGCCAGGGGGCTCTGAAGCTTTCTTT.

The gene calls are TRBV7-9 and TRBJ2-3; TRBD2 might be the D (7 bases). CDR1 and CDR2 from the germline V gene are SEHNR and FQNEAQ (reference sequence). V was pared by 6 bases and J by 6 bases, with 19 bases between. The CDR3 runs to 15 residues. CDR3 loop: CASRGGRGPTDTQYF. CDR3 coding DNA: TGTGCCAGCAGGGGGGGGCGGGGGCCAACGGATACGCAGTATTTT.

Remarks on this clonotype: A single base separates this from a much larger clone, so it may be a read error. This sequence joins TRBV12-3 or TRBV12-4 and TRBJ1-2; D remains ambiguous. This CDR3 is 12 amino acids long. Trimming stripped 2 bases from V and 3 bases from J, with 4 bases between. The CDR3 sequence: CASSLRHYGYTF. CDR3 sequence (DNA): TGTGCCAGCAGTTTAAGGCACTATGGCTACACCTTC.

This clonotype was detected a few times. The J gene is TRBJ1-3, the V gene TRBV27, with D possibly being TRBD1 (6 bases). From germline, CDR1 is MNHEY and CDR2 SMNVEV (reference sequence). The CDR3 totals 13 residues. V dropped 9 bases and J dropped 2 bases, with 11 bases sitting between them. Here the CDR3 reads CASRGGTGNTIYF. CDR3 DNA: TGTGCCAGTCGAGGGGGAACTGGAAACACCATATATTTT.

V gene TRBV5-4 combines with J gene TRBJ1-1; D not resolved. CDR1 is SGHNT and CDR2 is YYREEE in the germline V gene (reference sequence). V lost 5 bases to trimming and J lost 5 bases, with 10 bases between them. CDR3 size: 12 residues. The CDR3 DNA reads as TGTGCCAGCAGAATAGACTCGACTGAAGCTTTCTTT. Protein sequence: CASRIDSTEAFF.

The CDR3 bases are TGTGCCAGTAGTATGGGTCCGAACACTGAAGCTTTCTTT. Encoded protein: CASSMGPNTEAFF. This sequence joins TRBV19 and TRBJ1-1, with no clear D. From germline, CDR1 is LNHDA and CDR2 SQIVND (reference sequence). This CDR3 comprises 13 residues. Trimming removed 3 bases at V and 1 base at J, with 6 bases between.

This clonotype was seen only a few times. The chain uses TRBV4-1 and TRBJ2-3; no reliable D call. Germline V lookup: CDR1 MGHRA, CDR2 YSYEKL. This CDR3 region has 15 residues. V lost 5 bases, J lost 0 bases, and 12 bases lay in between. The CDR3 is CASSETFPSTDTQYF. The CDR3 region has the DNA TGCGCCAGCAGCGAAACGTTTCCTAGCACAGATACGCAGTATTTT.

The J gene is TRBJ1-4, the V gene TRBV28; a weak D match, TRBD1 (5 bases). The V end lost 8 bases, the J end lost 0 bases, and 10 bases lay between the germline ends. The CDR3 length is 14 residues. CDR1 and CDR2 from the germline V gene are MDHEN and SYDVKM. The CDR3 nucleotides read TGTGCCAGCTCGTGGGGGGCAACTAATGAAAAACTGTTTTTT. Amino acid sequence: CASSWGATNEKLFF.

In this sample, this clonotype turned up a few times. This chain joins TRBV28 and TRBJ1-1, with a tentative D call TRBD1 (5 bases). V was trimmed by 2 bases and J by 4 bases, leaving 14 bases between them. This CDR3 has 15 residues. CDR1 and CDR2 (germline): MDHEN, SYDVKM. The DNA for the CDR3 is TGTGCCAGCAGTTTAGGGGCCTCCCCCCTCACTGAAGCTTTCTTT. It translates to CASSLGASPLTEAFF. Combining the CDR3 with reference TRBV28 and TRBJ1-1 gives the whole variable domain DVKVTQSSRYLVKRTGEKVFLECVQDMDHENMFWYRQDPGLGLRLIYFSYDVKMKEKGDIPEGYSVSREKKERFSLILESASTNQTSMYLCASSLGASPLTEAFFGQGTRLTVV.

This clonotype has a handful of counts. The chain carries TRBV7-9 and TRBJ2-7; the D gene is possibly TRBD2 (6 bases). From germline, CDR1 is SEHNR and CDR2 FQNEAQ (reference sequence). The CDR3 is made up of 13 amino acids. V shed 3 bases and J shed 3 bases, with 9 bases lying between them. CDR3 sequence reads: CASSFLTSYEQYV. The CDR3 region has the DNA TGTGCCAGCAGCTTTCTGACTAGCTACGAGCAGTACGTC.

The chain combines TRBV7-8 with TRBJ1-2; no clear D. CDR1 is SGHVS, CDR2 FQNEAQ, per germline. The V end lost 6 bases, the J end lost 0 bases, and 14 bases lay between the germline ends. The CDR3 runs 15 residues. The CDR3 DNA follows: TGTGCCAGCAGTGAAACGACACCCCCTAACTATGGCTACACCTTC. It encodes CASSETTPPNYGYTF. Full variable domain (remainder filled in from reference TRBV7-8 and TRBJ1-2): GAGVSQSPRYKVAKRGQDVALRCDPISGHVSLFWYQQALGQGPEFLTYFQNEAQLDKSGLPSDRFFAERPEGSVSTLKIQRTQQEDSAVYLCASSETTPPNYGYTFGSGTRLTVV.

The table lists this clonotype with a few counts. This sequence joins TRBV7-9 and TRBJ2-6, with no clear D. The CDR3 spans 16 residues. Trimming removed 5 bases from V and 1 base from J, with 12 bases in between. CDR1 SEHNR and CDR2 FQNEAQ come from the germline V gene (reference sequence). The CDR3: CASSPPGVSGANVLTF. CDR3 DNA sequence: TGTGCCAGCAGCCCCCCGGGCGTATCTGGGGCCAACGTCCTGACTTTC.

The V and J genes are TRBV7-9 and TRBJ1-1; D ambiguous. The CDR3 runs 15 residues. Germline assignment: CDR1 SEHNR and CDR2 FQNEAQ (reference sequence). The V end lost 5 bases, the J end lost 1 base, and 14 bases lay between the germline ends. CDR3 residues: CASSTLGHGNTEAFF. Written as DNA, the CDR3 is TGTGCCAGCAGCACGCTCGGCCACGGGAACACTGAAGCTTTCTTT.

A note on this clonotype: An end of the junction differs from the germline gene, which may be a read error. The chain is built from TRBV6-5 and TRBJ2-2; weak D call: TRBD2 (5 bases). Per germline, CDR1 MNHEY and CDR2 SVGAGI. CDR3 length equals 15 residues. CDR3 DNA: TGTGCCAGCAGTTACTCGAGAGGCTATACCGGGGAGCTGATTTTT. This codes for CASSYSRGYTGELIF.

The rearrangement links TRBV7-6 to TRBJ1-6; D is possibly TRBD1 (5 bases). V was shortened by 3 bases and J by 8 bases, with 8 bases between the two germline ends. CDR3 length equals 13 residues. Germline loops: CDR1 SGHVS, CDR2 FNYEAQ. CDR3 amino acids: CASSLRDYSPLHF. The CDR3 bases are TGTGCCAGCAGCTTGAGGGACTATTCACCCCTCCACTTT. The full variable domain, rest sourced from reference TRBV7-6 and TRBJ1-6, is GAGVSQSPRYKVTKRGQDVALRCDPISGHVSLYWYRQALGQGPEFLTYFNYEAQQDKSGLPNDRFSAERPEGSISTLTIQRTEQRDSAMYRCASSLRDYSPLHFGNGTRLTVT.

This clonotype was recorded many times. This sequence joins TRBV5-1 and TRBJ2-3; no firm D call. The CDR3 is 17 amino acids. Germline CDR1 SGHRS, CDR2 YFSETQ. V gave up 0 bases and J gave up 0 bases, with 14 bases separating them. As DNA, the CDR3 is TGCGCCAGCAGCTTGGATCGGCCGGGTTCTAGCACAGATACGCAGTATTTT. Protein: CASSLDRPGSSTDTQYF. The complete variable domain, with remaining parts taken from reference TRBV5-1 and TRBJ2-3, reads KAGVTQTPRYLIKTRGQQVTLSCSPISGHRSVSWYQQTPGQGLQFLFEYFSETQRNKGNFPGRFSGRQFSNSRSEMNVSTLELGDSALYLCASSLDRPGSSTDTQYFGPGTRLTVL.

In its sample, this clonotype was seen a few times. This chain connects TRBV2 to TRBJ2-1; D is possibly TRBD2 (6 bases). Germline assignment: CDR1 SNHLY and CDR2 FYNNEI. V was trimmed by 4 bases and J by 9 bases, leaving 10 bases between them. The CDR3 totals 12 residues. CDR3: CASSGLGGEQFF. The CDR3 DNA sequence: TGTGCCAGCAGTGGACTCGGGGGTGAGCAGTTCTTC.

The chain uses TRBV7-2 and TRBJ2-1; 10 nucleotides match TRBD2. The germline V gene encodes CDR1 SGHTA and CDR2 FQGNSA. V lost 3 bases and J lost 2; bases outside the gene matches: 1. This CDR3 is built from 15 residues. This CDR3 reads CASSFTSGTYNEQFF. The CDR3 DNA is TGTGCCAGCAGCTTTACTAGCGGGACCTACAATGAGCAGTTCTTC.

The chain employs TRBV11-2 and TRBJ2-2; 9 bases fit TRBD1. Germline-derived CDR1 and CDR2 are SGHAT and FQNNGV. CDR3 length equals 16 residues. V dropped 6 bases and J dropped 5; count of bases not matched to a gene: 10. The CDR3 loop reads CASRPLTGGRTGELFF. The CDR3 DNA reads as TGTGCCAGCAGACCCCTGACAGGGGGGCGGACCGGGGAGCTGTTTTTT.

On this clonotype: A junction boundary mismatches the germline segment, possibly from a read error. J is TRBJ2-3 and V is TRBV7-7; D might be TRBD2 (6 bases). This CDR3 contains 16 residues. Per the germline V gene, CDR1 is SSHAT and CDR2 is FNYEAQ (reference sequence). CDR3 bases: TGTGCTAGCAGCTTACTCCCCGGGGGAAAATCAGATACGCAGTATTTT. Its protein is CASSLLPGGKSDTQYF.

CDR3 amino acids: CASSIWGSTGELFF. CDR3 DNA sequence: TGTGCCAGCAGCATCTGGGGGAGCACCGGGGAGCTGTTTTTT. V is TRBV7-2 and J is TRBJ2-2; possibly TRBD1 or TRBD2 for D (5 bases each). The CDR3 runs 14 residues. Trimming left V 5 bases short and J 4 bases short, with 11 bases between. Per germline, CDR1 SGHTA and CDR2 FQGNSA.

Only a few counts were recorded for this clonotype. The V call is TRBV2, the J call TRBJ1-5; the D is unclear. The CDR3 extends over 13 amino acids. The germline V and J ends were trimmed by 7 bases and 3 bases, with 10 bases remaining between them. Germline CDR1 is SNHLY and CDR2 is FYNNEI. The DNA of the CDR3 is TGTGCCAGCATGTGGGAGTACAATCAGCCCCAGCATTTT. It specifies CASMWEYNQPQHF.